The 25 T cell receptor beta chains in this list originate from one sample, sequenced in a study of T cell clonality in common variable immunodeficiency. General study findings and limits: Reportedly, TCR beta sequences from common variable immunodeficiency showed fewer deletions and N-nucleotide insertions.

The data were produced by immunoSEQ multiplex PCR, yet TCRdb's version contains in-frame clones alone and is incomplete. This table lists 15,000 to 17,000 clones. No antigen is known for these receptors. Material: peripheral blood mononuclear cells. The receptor set was obtained from a human donor with common variable immunodeficiency.

As regards this clone: The read terminates 3 residues ahead of where the CDR3 ends, so the germline J gene completes it. This chain joins TRBV20-1 and TRBJ2-3; D is ambiguous. CDR3 length: 12 residues. Germline lookup yields CDR1 DFQATT and CDR2 SNEGSKA (reference sequence). V was clipped by 7 bases and J by 4 bases, with 12 bases between them. The sequenced part of the CDR3 DNA is TGCAGTGTCTTTTCAGAGGCAGATACG. Encoded protein: CSVFSEADT. In full, the CDR3 is CSVFSEADTQYF.

On this clone: The observed sequence ends 3 residues before the CDR3 terminus, with the missing tail filled in from the germline J gene. The chain uses TRBV9 and TRBJ1-6, with TRBD1 identical over 9 bases. The J segment lost 7 bases and the V segment lost 3 bases, leaving 5 bases of the junction unmatched. Looked up from germline, CDR1 is SGDLS and CDR2 is YYNGEE. The CDR3 extends over 15 amino acids. The covered CDR3 bases are TGTGCCAGCAGCGCCTGGACAGGGGAAAATTCACCC. Encoded protein: CASSAWTGENSP. The CDR3, in full, reads CASSAWTGENSPLHF.

For this clone: The read gets to within 3 residues of the CDR3 end, and the germline J gene fills in the rest. The rearrangement joins TRBV18 to TRBJ1-6; 9 nucleotides align to TRBD1. Per the germline V gene, CDR1 is KGHSH and CDR2 is LQKENI. The CDR3 consists of 16 residues. J gave up 7 bases and V 3 bases, and 7 bases lay outside the gene matches. Incomplete CDR3 DNA: TGTGCCAGCTCACCGATTGGAGGACAGGGGAATTCACCC. Translation gives CASSPIGGQGNSP. The CDR3 in its entirety is CASSPIGGQGNSPLHF.

As to this clone: The CDR3 end falls 3 residues outside the read, so it is completed with the germline J gene. The chain employs TRBV29-1 and TRBJ2-1; possible D gene TRBD1, 5 bases. Germline lookup yields CDR1 SQVTM and CDR2 ANQGSEA. Trimming removed 6 bases from V and 3 bases from J, with 9 bases in between. The CDR3 has 12 amino acids. The CDR3 loop reads CSVPGIYNEQFF. CDR3 bases read: TGCAGCGTACCAGGGATCTACAATGAG.

On this clone: The CDR3 end falls 3 residues outside the read, so it is completed with the germline J gene. The genes are TRBV7-2 and TRBJ1-2, with 9 bases aligning to TRBD1. After removal of 2 bases from V and 7 bases from J, the junction contained 5 bases not matched to a gene. CDR1 SGHTA and CDR2 FQGNSA come from the germline V gene. The CDR3 extends over 14 amino acids. CDR3 DNA (partial): TGTGCCAGCAGCTTATCACAGGGGGCGCTTGGC. It specifies CASSLSQGALG. The entire CDR3 reads CASSLSQGALGYTF. Together with reference TRBV7-2 and TRBJ1-2, the CDR3 gives the full variable domain: GAGVSQSPSNKVTEKGKDVELRCDPISGHTALYWYRQSLGQGLEFLIYFQGNSAPDKSGLPSDRFSAERTGGSVSTLTIQRTQQEDSAVYLCASSLSQGALGYTFGSGTRLTVV.

This clone is deemed medium-sized by its frequency. The CDR3 extends 3 residues past the end of the read, so its final part is completed from the germline J gene. The rearrangement uses TRBV6-2 or TRBV6-3 and TRBJ2-7; D possibly corresponds to TRBD2 (6 bases). The CDR3 runs 16 residues. Germline CDR1 and CDR2: MNHEY and SVGEGT. V lost 6 bases, J lost 1 base, and 19 bases lay in between. This CDR3 reads CASSPGRGKTSYEQYF. The CDR3 DNA, read in part, is TGTGCCAGCAGCCCCGGCCGCGGGAAGACATCCTACGAG.

Comment on this clone: The missing CDR3 end, 3 residues past where the read stops, is filled in from the germline J gene. This sequence joins TRBV19 and TRBJ2-7, with 10 bases identical to TRBD1. Germline V gives CDR1 LNHDA, CDR2 SQIVND (reference sequence). V dropped 4 bases and J dropped 5; count of bases not matched to a gene: 5. The CDR3 totals 14 residues. CDR3 protein: CASSTTGGYNEQYF. The DNA read from the CDR3 is TGTGCCAGTAGTACGACAGGGGGCTACAACGAG.

In the case of this clone: From the germline J gene comes the end of the CDR3, since the read stops 3 residues before it. The J gene is TRBJ2-7, the V gene TRBV7-2; TRBD1 is a possible D gene (5 bases). Germline CDR1 SGHTA, CDR2 FQGNSA. Deletions cut 3 bases from V and 4 bases from J, with 7 bases between. The CDR3 is 12 amino acids. Here the CDR3 reads CASSFQGYEQYF. CDR3 DNA (partial): TGTGCCAGCAGCTTTCAGGGTTACGAG.

With respect to this clone: With the read ending 3 residues before the CDR3 end, the germline J gene is used to fill in that end. The chain combines TRBV7-3 with TRBJ2-7, with a tentative D call TRBD2 (7 bases). Germline CDR1 reads SGHTA; CDR2 reads FQGTGA. Trimming took off 8 bases at V and 0 bases at J, with 23 bases between the two ends. This CDR3 region has 17 residues. The CDR3 here is CASLAGGKGEGSYEQYF. The CDR3 DNA, read in part, is TGTGCCAGCCTCGCGGGCGGAAAGGGGGAGGGCTCCTACGAG. Complete variable domain (other parts from reference TRBV7-3 and TRBJ2-7): GAGVSQTPSNKVTEKGKYVELRCDPISGHTALYWYRQSLGQGPEFLIYFQGTGAADDSGLPNDRFFAVRPEGSVSTLKIQRTERGDSAVYLCASLAGGKGEGSYEQYFGPGTRLTVT.

Details on this clone: The read is 3 residues too short to cover the CDR3 end, so that end is filled in from the germline J gene. The gene calls are TRBV30 and TRBJ1-1, with a tentative D call TRBD1 (5 bases). This CDR3 is 14 amino acids long. With 0 bases removed from V and 6 bases from J, the gap between germline ends came to 14 bases. The germline gives CDR1 GTSNPN, CDR2 SVGIG (reference sequence). CDR3 loop: CAWSVRVGDAEAFF. The covered CDR3 bases are TGTGCCTGGAGTGTACGGGTAGGGGATGCTGAA.

As regards this clone: The CDR3 is cut off 3 residues early in the read; its end comes from the germline J gene. The V and J genes are TRBV20-1 and TRBJ2-5; D gene uncertain. CDR1 is DFQATT and CDR2 is SNEGSKA in the germline V gene (reference sequence). V was pared by 3 bases and J by 5 bases, with 10 bases between. The CDR3 has 12 amino acids. This CDR3 is CSASAGSETQYF. The covered CDR3 bases are TGCAGTGCTAGTGCCGGGTCGGAGACC.

This clone is medium-sized (0.01 to 0.1%) by frequency. The chain's CDR3 is CASSLDLTSDRGTQYF. The DNA read from the CDR3 is TGCGCCAGCAGCTTGGATTTGACTAGCGATCGAGGTACG. The chain employs TRBV5-1 and TRBJ2-3, with TRBD2 matching over 8 bases. The CDR3 extends 3 residues past the end of the read, so its final part is completed from the germline J gene. Germline assignment: CDR1 SGHRS and CDR2 YFSETQ. V lost 0 bases, J lost 8 bases, and 11 bases stayed unmatched. The CDR3 covers 16 residues. Together with reference TRBV5-1 and TRBJ2-3, the CDR3 gives the full variable domain: KAGVTQTPRYLIKTRGQQVTLSCSPISGHRSVSWYQQTPGQGLQFLFEYFSETQRNKGNFPGRFSGRQFSNSRSEMNVSTLELGDSALYLCASSLDLTSDRGTQYFGPGTRLTVL.

Points on this clone: The sequenced fragment ends 3 residues before the CDR3 boundary, so the rest is inferred from the germline J gene. This chain uses TRBV19 with TRBJ1-3; unclear D gene. CDR3 length: 15 residues. Trimming stripped 6 bases from V and 0 bases from J, with 12 bases between. Germline CDR1 LNHDA, CDR2 SQIVND (reference sequence). The CDR3: CASSEQSSSGNTIYF. CDR3 bases read: TGTGCCAGTAGCGAACAGAGTAGCTCTGGAAACACC.

As regards this clone: The CDR3 is cut off 3 residues early in the read; its end comes from the germline J gene. The J gene is TRBJ2-5, the V gene TRBV10-2; no clear D gene. V was trimmed by 2 bases and J by 7 bases, leaving 11 bases between them. CDR1 WSHSY and CDR2 SAAADI come from the germline V gene. The CDR3 runs 13 residues. The part of the CDR3 DNA that was read is TGCGCCAGCAGTGAGACGACCGCGGCGACC. It encodes CASSETTAAT. In full, the CDR3 reads CASSETTAATQYF.

As concerns this clone: The observed sequence ends 3 residues before the CDR3 terminus, with the missing tail filled in from the germline J gene. V usage is TRBV19 and J usage is TRBJ2-3; 8 bases fit TRBD2. The CDR3 has 15 residues. Per the germline V gene, CDR1 is LNHDA and CDR2 is SQIVND (reference sequence). V lost 2 bases and J lost 5; bases outside the gene matches: 6. The CDR3 bases that were read are TGTGCCAGTAGTATACGGCGGGAGGTTGTAGATACG. Residues: CASSIRREVVDT. The entire CDR3 is CASSIRREVVDTQYF.

On this clone itself: The read gets to within 3 residues of the CDR3 end, and the germline J gene fills in the rest. V usage is TRBV7-3 and J usage is TRBJ2-1; D is unresolved. V lost 5 bases and J lost 6, with 11 bases in between. The CDR3 extends over 13 amino acids. The germline V gene has CDR1 SGHTA and CDR2 FQGTGA. Incomplete CDR3 DNA: TGTGCCAGCAGCCCAAGAGGTGGCAATGAG. Protein product: CASSPRGGNE. The entire CDR3 protein reads CASSPRGGNEQFF.

A word on this clone: The CDR3 goes on 3 residues after the read ends, and that part is filled in from the germline J gene. This chain uses TRBV7-2 with TRBJ1-1; 9 bases are a match to TRBD1. This CDR3 has 14 amino acids. Germline lookup yields CDR1 SGHTA and CDR2 FQGNSA. Trimming at V came to 3 bases and at J to 3 bases, leaving 2 bases not matched to a gene. The CDR3: CASSFDRGDTEAFF. The part of the CDR3 DNA that was read is TGTGCCAGCAGCTTCGACAGGGGGGACACTGAA.

A note on this clone: Sequencing ends 3 residues short of the CDR3 end; the germline J gene provides the rest. This sequence joins TRBV19 and TRBJ2-7, with 9 bases aligning to TRBD1. Germline V gene lookup returns CDR1 LNHDA and CDR2 SQIVND (reference sequence). CDR3 length: 14 amino acids. V was clipped by 6 bases and J by 4 bases; unmatched bases: 7. The part of the CDR3 DNA that was read is TGTGCCAGTAGCCGTCCGGGACAGGGTTACGAG. Its protein product is CASSRPGQGYE. The CDR3 in full is CASSRPGQGYEQYF.

In the case of this clone: The read comes to an end 3 residues before the CDR3 does, leaving the germline J gene to fill in the end. This chain links TRBV5-6 with TRBJ2-5; 8 positions agree with TRBD1. The ends lost 0 bases at V and 5 bases at J; junction bases unmatched: 3. Germline values: CDR1 SGHDT, CDR2 YYEEEE. The CDR3 sequence is 14 residues long. Here the CDR3 reads CASSLGTGIETQYF. Partial CDR3 DNA: TGTGCCAGCAGCTTGGGGACAGGGATTGAGACC.

A note on this clone: The read ends 3 residues before the CDR3 terminus; that terminus is restored from the germline J gene. This rearrangement joins TRBV30 to TRBJ1-5; D possibly corresponds to TRBD1 (5 bases). The V and J ends lost 4 bases and 1 base respectively, with 17 bases between them. Germline CDR1 and CDR2: GTSNPN and SVGIG (reference sequence). This CDR3 is built from 16 residues. The CDR3 bases that were read are TGTGCCTGGAAACCCCTAGCGGGGGGGAGCAATCAGCCC. Translated, it gives CAWKPLAGGSNQP. The CDR3 as a whole reads CAWKPLAGGSNQPQHF.

As concerns this clone: Coverage ceases 3 residues before the CDR3 finishes, and the germline J gene fills in the end. The V and J genes are TRBV18 and TRBJ2-7; TRBD1 agrees at 9 bases. There are 15 residues in the CDR3. Germline CDR1 and CDR2: KGHSH and LQKENI. The junction had 5 bases not matched to a gene; V was cut back by 5 bases and J by 0 bases. The CDR3 sequence is CASSGQGSFSYEQYF. The DNA read from the CDR3 is TGTGCCAGCTCAGGACAGGGGTCCTTCTCCTACGAG.

The CDR3 bases that were read are TGTGCCAGCAGTTTATCGCAGGGACTGGCCACGAACACCGGGGAG. Amino acids: CASSLSQGLATNTGE. The CDR3 in full is CASSLSQGLATNTGELFF. The V call is TRBV27, the J call TRBJ2-2, with D tentatively TRBD2 (6 bases). The DNA ends 3 residues before the CDR3 does, and the rest of the CDR3 is filled in from the germline J gene. The V and J ends lost 0 bases and 0 bases respectively, with 14 bases between them. The CDR3 length is 18 residues. Germline V gene lookup returns CDR1 MNHEY and CDR2 SMNVEV (reference sequence).

This clone registers medium-sized by frequency. With the read ending 3 residues before the CDR3 end, the germline J gene is used to fill in that end. The rearrangement uses TRBV28 and TRBJ1-4; weak D call: TRBD1 (6 bases). The CDR3 extends over 14 amino acids. The ends were cut back, 6 bases at V and 6 bases at J, with 14 bases in the middle. From germline, CDR1 is MDHEN and CDR2 SYDVKM. The CDR3 reads CASRRRTVHEKLFF. The covered CDR3 bases are TGTGCCAGCAGAAGACGGACAGTTCATGAAAAA.

Notes on this clone: From the germline J gene comes the end of the CDR3, since the read stops 3 residues before it. This rearrangement joins TRBV6-2 or TRBV6-3 to TRBJ2-2; 11 bases map to TRBD1. The V gene's germline CDR1 is MNHEY and CDR2 SVGEGT. This CDR3 region has 16 residues. V lost 5 bases and J lost 7; bases outside the gene matches: 9. The sequenced CDR3 bases are TGTGCCAGCAGTACCCTTGGACAGGGGGCGCACGGGGAG. Protein product: CASSTLGQGAHGE. The full-length CDR3 reads as CASSTLGQGAHGELFF.

Note on this clone: The sequenced fragment ends 3 residues before the CDR3 boundary, so the rest is inferred from the germline J gene. V gene TRBV5-1 combines with J gene TRBJ2-7, with a possible D match to TRBD1 (5 bases). The V end lost 0 bases, the J end lost 5 bases, and 12 bases lay between the germline ends. The germline V gene encodes CDR1 SGHRS and CDR2 YFSETQ. This CDR3 has 14 amino acids. CDR3 sequence: CASSLGQGYDEQYF. Partial CDR3 DNA: TGCGCCAGCAGCTTGGGCCAGGGTTATGACGAG.